The clone carrying this TCR beta chain was detected ten times or more. TCRdb fed the RT-PCR reads into MiXCR, producing one record per CDR3 protein. The sample contains roughly 570,000 distinct CDR3 sequences, over 10% of which appear only once. The V end was cut by 6 bases, the J end by 3 bases, with 6 bases between. This CDR3 spans 11 amino acids. The sample comes from a study of response to subunit inactivated influenza vaccine. Sequenced material: PBMCs from blood, taken 40 to 50 days after vaccination. This receptor was identified in a man aged 50 to 59 who received an inactivated influenza vaccine. The chain joins TRBV12-3 or TRBV12-4 to TRBJ2-7; D is possibly TRBD2 (6 bases). The CDR3 reads CASRGGYEQYF. The DNA of the CDR3 is TGTGCCAGCAGGGGAGGCTACGAGCAGTACTTC.